A selection of T cell receptor beta chains follows, all from one sample in a study of blood T cell repertoires in COVID-19. Data came from immunoSEQ multiplex PCR; TCRdb stores just in-frame clones and leaves some out. The data show 350,000 to 550,000 clones, about 90% seen once. Sequenced input: PBMCs or T cells enriched from blood (not recorded which). Receptors were obtained from a woman between 18 and 29 years old with acute COVID-19. Each CDR3 is given with its conserved first and last residue. D genes are given only for firm matches. For some rows the clone size is stated as once, few or many, or as a class when expanded; others skip it.

d_call clone_size j_call v_call cdr3_aa cdr3_nt
. . TRBJ2-2 TRBV3-1/TRBV3-2 CASSQFSGTGELFF TGTGCCAGCAGCCAATTCTCAGGGACCGGGGAGCTGTTTTTT
TRBD1 . TRBJ1-3 TRBV6-6 CASSRRQGLSGNTIYF TGTGCCAGCAGTCGACGACAGGGACTCTCTGGAAACACCATATATTTT
. . TRBJ2-7 TRBV7-9 CASSYGGYEQYF TGTGCCAGCAGCTATGGGGGGTACGAGCAGTACTTC
. . TRBJ1-1 TRBV29-1 CSVTQILNTEAFF TGCAGCGTAACACAGATTCTGAACACTGAAGCTTTCTTT
TRBD1 . TRBJ1-2 TRBV29-1 CSGITGVGGYTF TGCAGCGGGATTACAGGGGTAGGAGGCTACACCTTC
. . TRBJ1-1 TRBV9 CASSPVAGAEAFF TGTGCCAGCAGCCCGGTGGCAGGGGCTGAAGCTTTCTTT
. . TRBJ1-4 TRBV10-3 CAISRGANEKLFF TGTGCCATCTCGCGGGGGGCTAATGAAAAACTGTTTTTT
TRBD1 once TRBJ2-2 TRBV11-3 CASSLDLGQPNTGELFF TGTGCCAGCAGCTTAGATCTGGGACAGCCGAACACCGGGGAGCTGTTTTTT
. . TRBJ2-2 TRBV7-2 CASSLGRGGRGTGELFF TGTGCCAGCAGCTTAGGGAGAGGGGGACGAGGCACCGGGGAGCTGTTTTTT
. . TRBJ2-7 TRBV2 CASSLTSSYEQYF TGTGCCAGCAGTCTGACTAGCTCCTACGAGCAGTACTTC
. . TRBJ1-2 TRBV5-4 CASSSGRAGGYTF TGTGCCAGCAGCTCTGGGAGGGCTGGTGGCTACACCTTC
TRBD1 . TRBJ2-5 TRBV9 CASSPGDRSQETQYF TGTGCCAGCAGCCCTGGGGACAGATCCCAAGAGACCCAGTACTTC
. . TRBJ1-5 TRBV2 CASSVHSGGNQPQHF TGTGCCAGCAGTGTACATTCAGGGGGCAATCAGCCCCAGCATTTT
. . TRBJ1-2 TRBV2 CATRETPGYGYTF TGTGCCACCCGAGAGACCCCAGGCTATGGCTACACCTTC
TRBD1 . TRBJ2-1 TRBV5-1 CASSLGQGINEQFF TGCGCCAGCAGCTTGGGACAGGGGATCAATGAGCAGTTCTTC
. . TRBJ2-2 TRBV11-3 CASSSAWDTNTGELFF TGTGCCAGCAGCTCCGCCTGGGACACAAACACCGGGGAGCTGTTTTTT
TRBD2 . TRBJ2-1 TRBV19 CASGSGGADEQFF TGTGCCAGTGGCAGCGGGGGGGCCGATGAGCAGTTCTTC
TRBD2 . TRBJ2-2 TRBV5-1 CASARGLAGGVDTGELFF TGCGCCAGCGCTAGGGGACTAGCGGGGGGAGTGGACACCGGGGAGCTGTTTTTT
. . TRBJ1-3 TRBV9 CASSVQGSGNTIYF TGTGCCAGCAGCGTACAGGGCTCTGGAAACACCATATATTTT
. . TRBJ2-1 TRBV29-1 CSARTGTFNEQFF TGCAGCGCTCGTACCGGGACATTCAATGAGCAGTTCTTC
TRBD1 . TRBJ1-6 TRBV5-8 CASSLRQGRNSPLHF TGTGCCAGCAGCTTAAGACAGGGGCGCAATTCACCCCTCCACTTT
TRBD1 . TRBJ1-5 TRBV27 CASSLSSDRGSNQPQHF TGTGCCAGCAGTTTATCGTCGGACAGGGGCAGCAATCAGCCCCAGCATTTT
TRBD2 . TRBJ2-5 TRBV7-6 CASSFLAGAGETQYF TGTGCCAGCAGCTTCTTAGCGGGGGCGGGGGAGACCCAGTACTTC
TRBD2 . TRBJ2-5 TRBV14 CASSQSFQAGPWTQYF TGTGCCAGCAGCCAAAGTTTCCAAGCGGGACCGTGGACCCAGTACTTC
. once TRBJ1-4 TRBV5-1 CASSLDPVRLVEKLFF TGCGCCAGCAGCTTGGATCCCGTCCGGTTGGTCGAAAAACTGTTTTTT
TRBD1 . TRBJ1-6 TRBV25-1 CASSEATGGANSPLHF TGTGCCAGCAGTGAAGCGACAGGGGGCGCGAATTCACCCCTCCACTTT
. . TRBJ1-4 TRBV15 CATSRRNEKLFF TGTGCCACCAGCAGGAGGAATGAAAAACTGTTTTTT
. . TRBJ1-4 TRBV2 CASTTAATNEKLFF TGTGCCAGCACAACGGCGGCAACTAATGAAAAACTGTTTTTT
. . TRBJ1-1 TRBV5-1 CASSAWTENTEAFF TGCGCCAGCAGCGCCTGGACTGAGAACACTGAAGCTTTCTTT
TRBD1 . TRBJ1-2 TRBV19 CASSRQGNSYGYTF TGTGCCAGTAGTCGACAGGGAAATAGTTATGGCTACACCTTC
TRBD2 . TRBJ2-4 TRBV11-2 CASSDFTGGPKNIQYF TGTGCCAGCAGCGACTTTACGGGGGGTCCTAAAAACATTCAGTACTTC
TRBD1 . TRBJ1-4 TRBV4-2 CASTPGQGFVSEKLFF TGTGCCAGCACTCCGGGACAGGGGTTCGTAAGTGAAAAACTGTTTTTT
TRBD2 . TRBJ2-1 TRBV11-2 CASSAGLAVYNEQFF TGTGCCAGCAGCGCGGGACTAGCGGTATACAATGAGCAGTTCTTC
. . TRBJ2-7 TRBV19 CATATGGGTYEQYF TGTGCCACCGCCACAGGGGGGGGAACCTACGAGCAGTACTTC